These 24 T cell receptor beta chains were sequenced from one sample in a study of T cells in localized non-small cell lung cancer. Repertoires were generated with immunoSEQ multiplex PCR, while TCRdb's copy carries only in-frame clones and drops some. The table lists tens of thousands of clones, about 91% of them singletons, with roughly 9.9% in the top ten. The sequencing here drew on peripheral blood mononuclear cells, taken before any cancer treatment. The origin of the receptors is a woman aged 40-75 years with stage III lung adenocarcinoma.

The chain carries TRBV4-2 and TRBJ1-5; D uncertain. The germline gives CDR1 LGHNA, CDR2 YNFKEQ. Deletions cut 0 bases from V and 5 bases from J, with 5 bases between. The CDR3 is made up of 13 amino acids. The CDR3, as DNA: TGTGCCAGCAGCCAAGATTTCGATCAGCCCCAGCATTTT. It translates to CASSQDFDQPQHF.

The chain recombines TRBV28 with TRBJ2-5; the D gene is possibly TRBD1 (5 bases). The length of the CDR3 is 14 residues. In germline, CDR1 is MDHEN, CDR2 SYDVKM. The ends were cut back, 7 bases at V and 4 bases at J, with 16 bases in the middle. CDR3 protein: CASTGSLGVETQYF. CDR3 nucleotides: TGTGCCAGCACTGGATCCCTAGGGGTAGAGACCCAGTACTTC.

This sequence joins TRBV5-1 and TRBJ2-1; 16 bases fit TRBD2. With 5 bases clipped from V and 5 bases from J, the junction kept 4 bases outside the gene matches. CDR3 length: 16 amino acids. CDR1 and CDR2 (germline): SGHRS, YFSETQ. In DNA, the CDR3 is TGCGCCAGCAGAGACGGGACTAGCGGGAGGGACAATGAGCAGTTCTTC. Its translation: CASRDGTSGRDNEQFF.

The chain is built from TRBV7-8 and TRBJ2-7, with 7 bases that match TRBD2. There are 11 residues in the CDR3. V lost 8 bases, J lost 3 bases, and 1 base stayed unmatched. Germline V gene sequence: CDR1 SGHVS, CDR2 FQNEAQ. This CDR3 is CASGRDYEQYF. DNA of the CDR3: TGTGCCAGCGGGAGGGACTACGAGCAGTACTTC.

In nucleotides, the CDR3 is TGTGCCAGCAGCTTCCGGGACCCTAATCAGCCCCAGCATTTT. The encoded protein is CASSFRDPNQPQHF. V gene TRBV7-2 combines with J gene TRBJ1-5, with D perhaps TRBD1 (5 bases). The V gene's germline CDR1 is SGHTA and CDR2 FQGNSA. There are 14 residues in the CDR3. Trimming removed 3 bases from V and 4 bases from J, with 10 bases in between.

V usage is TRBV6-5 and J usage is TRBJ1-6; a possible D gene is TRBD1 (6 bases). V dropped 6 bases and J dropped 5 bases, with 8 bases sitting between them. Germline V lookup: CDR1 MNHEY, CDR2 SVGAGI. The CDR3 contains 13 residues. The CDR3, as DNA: TGTGCCAGCAGGAGGACAGATAATTCACCCCTCCACTTT. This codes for CASRRTDNSPLHF.

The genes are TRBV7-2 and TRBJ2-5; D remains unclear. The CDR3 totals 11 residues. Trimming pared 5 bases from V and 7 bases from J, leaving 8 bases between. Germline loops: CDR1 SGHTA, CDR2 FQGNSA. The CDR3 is CASSTRGTQYF. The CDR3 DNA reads TGTGCCAGCAGCACCCGCGGGACCCAGTACTTC.

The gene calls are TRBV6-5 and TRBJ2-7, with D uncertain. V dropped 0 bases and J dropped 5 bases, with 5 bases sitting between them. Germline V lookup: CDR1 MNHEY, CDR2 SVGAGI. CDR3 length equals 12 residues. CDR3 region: CASSYSGHEQYF. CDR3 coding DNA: TGTGCCAGCAGTTACTCCGGGCACGAGCAGTACTTC.

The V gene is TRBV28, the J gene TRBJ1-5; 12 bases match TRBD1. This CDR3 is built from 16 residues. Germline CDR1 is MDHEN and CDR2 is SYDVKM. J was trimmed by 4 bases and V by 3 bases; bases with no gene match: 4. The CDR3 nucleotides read TGTGCCAGCAGTTTCCGGGGACAGGGGGCTAATCAGCCCCAGCATTTT. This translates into CASSFRGQGANQPQHF.

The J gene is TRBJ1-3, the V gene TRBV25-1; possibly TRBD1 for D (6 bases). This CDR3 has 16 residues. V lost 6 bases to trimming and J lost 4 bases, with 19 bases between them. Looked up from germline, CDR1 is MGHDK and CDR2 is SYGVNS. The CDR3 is CASSGTRGGHGNTIYF. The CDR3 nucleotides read TGTGCCAGCAGCGGGACGCGGGGGGGGCACGGAAACACCATATATTTT.

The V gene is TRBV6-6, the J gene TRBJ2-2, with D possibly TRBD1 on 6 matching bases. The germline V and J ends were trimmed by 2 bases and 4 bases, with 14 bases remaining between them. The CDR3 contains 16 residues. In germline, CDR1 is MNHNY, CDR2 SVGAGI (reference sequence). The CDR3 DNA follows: TGTGCCAGCAGTTACGCCCGACAGGCGGGCACCGGGGAGCTGTTTTTT. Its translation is CASSYARQAGTGELFF.

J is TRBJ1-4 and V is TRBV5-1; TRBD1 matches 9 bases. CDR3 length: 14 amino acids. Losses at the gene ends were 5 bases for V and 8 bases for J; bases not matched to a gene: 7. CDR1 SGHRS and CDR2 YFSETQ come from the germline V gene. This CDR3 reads CASRGTGRGEKLFF. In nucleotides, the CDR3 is TGCGCCAGCAGAGGGACAGGGAGGGGAGAAAAACTGTTTTTT.

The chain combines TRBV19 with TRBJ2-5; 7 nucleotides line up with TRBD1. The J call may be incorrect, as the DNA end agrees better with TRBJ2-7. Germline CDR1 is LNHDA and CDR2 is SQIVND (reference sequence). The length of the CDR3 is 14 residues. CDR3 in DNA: TGTGCCAGTAGTCCTGGGACAGCGGCCTACGAGCAGTACTTC. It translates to CASSPGTAAYEQYF.

The CDR3 nucleotides are TGTGCCAGCAGTTACCCTCCGGGGAGGAACTACGAGCAGTACTTC. It encodes CASSYPPGRNYEQYF. The genes are TRBV6-6 and TRBJ2-7; tentatively, D is TRBD2 (6 bases). Germline V CDR1 and CDR2: MNHNY, SVGAGI (reference sequence). There are 15 residues in the CDR3. V was clipped by 2 bases and J by 3 bases, with 14 bases between them.

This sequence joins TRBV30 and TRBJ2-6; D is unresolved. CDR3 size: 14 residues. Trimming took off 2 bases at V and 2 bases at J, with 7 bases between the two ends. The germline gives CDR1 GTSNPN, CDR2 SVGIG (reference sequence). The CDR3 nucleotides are TGTGCCTGGAGTAGGTATGCTGGGGCCAACGTCCTGACTTTC. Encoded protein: CAWSRYAGANVLTF.

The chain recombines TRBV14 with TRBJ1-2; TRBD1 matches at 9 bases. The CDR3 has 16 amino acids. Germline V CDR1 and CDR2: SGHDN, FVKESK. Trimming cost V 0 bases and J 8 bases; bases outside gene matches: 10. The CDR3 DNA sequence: TGTGCCAGCAGCCAAGAGGGCCCGGGACAGGGATGGGGCTACACCTTC. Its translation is CASSQEGPGQGWGYTF.

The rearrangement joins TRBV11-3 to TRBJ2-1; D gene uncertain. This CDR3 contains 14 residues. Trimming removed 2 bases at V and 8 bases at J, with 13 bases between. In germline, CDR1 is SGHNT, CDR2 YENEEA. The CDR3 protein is CASSLSDRVDEQFF. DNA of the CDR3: TGTGCCAGCAGCTTATCTGACCGGGTCGATGAGCAGTTCTTC.

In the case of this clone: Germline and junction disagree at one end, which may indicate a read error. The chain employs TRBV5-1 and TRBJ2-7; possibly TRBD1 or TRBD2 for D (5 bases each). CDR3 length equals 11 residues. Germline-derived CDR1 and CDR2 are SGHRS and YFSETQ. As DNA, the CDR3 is TGCGCCAGCAGCTATAGGGGAGAAACATTCTTC. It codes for CASSYRGETFF. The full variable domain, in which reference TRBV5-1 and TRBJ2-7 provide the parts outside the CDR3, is KAGVTQTPRYLIKTRGQQVTLSCSPISGHRSVSWYQQTPGQGLQFLFEYFSETQRNKGNFPGRFSGRQFSNSRSEMNVSTLELGDSALYLCASSYRGETFFGPGTRLTVT.

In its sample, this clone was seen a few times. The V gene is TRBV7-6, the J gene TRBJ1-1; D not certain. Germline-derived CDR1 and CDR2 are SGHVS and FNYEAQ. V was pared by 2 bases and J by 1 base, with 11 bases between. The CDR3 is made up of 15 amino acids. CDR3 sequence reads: CASSLSIARNTEAFF. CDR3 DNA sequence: TGTGCCAGCAGCTTAAGTATCGCGCGGAACACTGAAGCTTTCTTT. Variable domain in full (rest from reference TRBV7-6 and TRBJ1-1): GAGVSQSPRYKVTKRGQDVALRCDPISGHVSLYWYRQALGQGPEFLTYFNYEAQQDKSGLPNDRFSAERPEGSISTLTIQRTEQRDSAMYRCASSLSIARNTEAFFGQGTRLTVV.

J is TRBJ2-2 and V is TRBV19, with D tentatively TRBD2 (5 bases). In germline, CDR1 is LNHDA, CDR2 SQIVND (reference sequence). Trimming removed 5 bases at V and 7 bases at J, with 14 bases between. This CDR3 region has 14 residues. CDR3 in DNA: TGTGCCAGTAGTGAGGGCCCTCGGGGCGGGGAGCTGTTTTTT. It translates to CASSEGPRGGELFF.

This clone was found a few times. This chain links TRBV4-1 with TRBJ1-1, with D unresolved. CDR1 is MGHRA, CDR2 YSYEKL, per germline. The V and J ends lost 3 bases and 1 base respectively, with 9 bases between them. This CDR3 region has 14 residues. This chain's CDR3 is CASSQVIGNTEAFF. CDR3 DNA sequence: TGCGCCAGCAGCCAGGTCATCGGGAACACTGAAGCTTTCTTT.

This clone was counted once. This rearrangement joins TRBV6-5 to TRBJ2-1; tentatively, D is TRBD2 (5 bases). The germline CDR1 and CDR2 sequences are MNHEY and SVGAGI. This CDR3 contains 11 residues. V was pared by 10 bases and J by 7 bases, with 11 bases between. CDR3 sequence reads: CATRGSNEQFF. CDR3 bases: TGTGCCACTCGAGGGAGTAATGAGCAGTTCTTC.

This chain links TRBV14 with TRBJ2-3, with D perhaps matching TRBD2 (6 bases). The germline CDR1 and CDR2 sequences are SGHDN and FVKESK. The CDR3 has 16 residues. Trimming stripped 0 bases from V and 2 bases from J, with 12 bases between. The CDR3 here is CASSQDGGGTTDTQYF. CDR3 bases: TGTGCCAGCAGCCAAGACGGGGGAGGCACCACAGATACGCAGTATTTT.

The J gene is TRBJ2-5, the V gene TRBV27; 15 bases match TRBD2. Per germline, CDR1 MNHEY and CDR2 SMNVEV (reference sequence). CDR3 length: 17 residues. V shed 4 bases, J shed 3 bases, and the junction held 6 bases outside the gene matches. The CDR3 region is CASSYRTSGRAKETQYF. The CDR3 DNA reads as TGTGCCAGCAGTTATAGGACTAGCGGGAGGGCGAAAGAGACCCAGTACTTC.